This T cell receptor beta chain is from a study of cytotoxic CD8 clonotypes in ibrutinib-treated CLL. Using immunoSEQ multiplex PCR, the repertoire was profiled, and TCRdb retains in-frame clones only, with some absent. The sample lists fewer than 55,000 clones, roughly 57% occurring once. Broader study findings: Public clonotypes were uncommon and contracted or stayed stable on treatment.

As for this clone: What it binds is not known.

This clonotype was obtained from a human donor with chronic lymphocytic leukemia. The input for sequencing was PBMCs, taken after 24 months of ibrutinib treatment.

For the CDR3, the DNA is TGTGCCAGCAGCTTCCAGGGGTGGTCCTACGAGCAGTACTTC. Protein product: CASSFQGWSYEQYF. V and J are TRBV5-8 and TRBJ2-7, with D tentatively TRBD1 (6 bases). CDR1 is SGHTS and CDR2 is YDEGEE in the germline V gene. The CDR3 totals 14 residues. Between the trimmed V and J ends, which lost 2 bases and 1 base, there was a span of 10 bases.